The table lists the clone carrying this T cell receptor (beta chain) with many counts. Its antigen is still unknown. This sample is drawn from a study of T cells in Graves' hyperthyroidism and ophthalmopathy. Across the whole study: Before any treatment, at initial diagnosis, peripheral blood was collected. General study results and limits: Most expanded thyroid clonotypes above 0.001 also appeared in blood.

Across 18 months, stable Graves' hyperthyroidism was marked by no progression to ophthalmopathy. RNA transcripts yielded amplified TCR beta CDR3 regions. TCR CDR3 regions were first amplified by RT-PCR with HTBI primers. TCRdb passed the multiplex PCR reads through MiXCR, listing each CDR3 protein once. The repertoire holds 480,000 or so distinct CDR3 sequences, with about 15% as singletons. Sequences were obtained from blood. This receptor was taken from a woman under 30 with Graves' hyperthyroidism.

CDR3 in amino acids: CSSTGGNYGYTF. DNA of the CDR3: TGCAGCTCGACTGGGGGAAACTATGGCTACACCTTC. V and J are TRBV29-1 and TRBJ1-2, with a possible D match to TRBD1 (5 bases). Germline values: CDR1 SQVTM, CDR2 ANQGSEA. V dropped 8 bases and J dropped 2 bases, with 12 bases sitting between them. The CDR3 sequence is 12 residues long.